The present T cell receptor beta chain was sequenced within a study of blood T cell repertoires in COVID-19. Study-level information: Sources were T cells, B-cell-depleted T cells, or PBMCs; the material itself was cDNA or gDNA.

The table came from immunoSEQ multiplex PCR; TCRdb's copy has only in-frame clones and leaves some out. The table lists about 60,000 clones, 70% to 80% of them singletons. Germline-derived CDR1 and CDR2 are LNHDA and SQIVND (reference sequence). V lost 3 bases to trimming and J lost 6 bases; unmatched junction nucleotides: 6. The CDR3 runs 14 residues. Sequenced material: peripheral blood. The receptor was isolated from an older man with acute or convalescent COVID-19. The genes are TRBV19 and TRBJ2-7; 9 bases map to TRBD2. Here the CDR3 DNA reads TGTGCCAGTAGTATCGCGGGAGGGGTTGGCGAGCAGTACTTC. This gives the protein CASSIAGGVGEQYF.